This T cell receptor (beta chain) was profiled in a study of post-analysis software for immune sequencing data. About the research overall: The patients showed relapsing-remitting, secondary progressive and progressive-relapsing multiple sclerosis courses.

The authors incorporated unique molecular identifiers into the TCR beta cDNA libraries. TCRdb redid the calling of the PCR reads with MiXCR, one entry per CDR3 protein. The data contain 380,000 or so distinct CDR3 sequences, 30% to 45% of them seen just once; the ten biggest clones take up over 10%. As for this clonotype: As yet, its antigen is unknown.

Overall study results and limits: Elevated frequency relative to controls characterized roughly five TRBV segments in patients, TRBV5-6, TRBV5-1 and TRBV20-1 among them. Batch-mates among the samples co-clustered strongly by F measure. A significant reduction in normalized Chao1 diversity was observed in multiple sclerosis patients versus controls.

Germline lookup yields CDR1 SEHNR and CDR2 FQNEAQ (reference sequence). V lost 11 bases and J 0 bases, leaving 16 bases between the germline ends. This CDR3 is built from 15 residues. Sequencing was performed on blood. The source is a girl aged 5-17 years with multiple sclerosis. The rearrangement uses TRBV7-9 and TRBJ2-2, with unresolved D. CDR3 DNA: TGTGCCTTAGAGGCGGCGGATTCGAACACCGGGGAGCTGTTTTTT. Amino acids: CALEAADSNTGELFF.